Below are 4 T cell receptor beta chains sequenced from a single sample in a study of T cell changes during pregnancy in multiple sclerosis. The method was immunoSEQ multiplex PCR; TCRdb's version includes in-frame clones alone and lacks a portion of them. This sample carries about 67,000 clones, 90% to 95% of them seen once, and the ten largest clones take about 1.5%. The starting material was peripheral blood, obtained in the second trimester of pregnancy. These receptors came from a female donor with multiple sclerosis, enrolled in a pregnancy study.

This chain joins TRBV10-1 and TRBJ2-3; the D gene is possibly TRBD2 (6 bases). The CDR3 consists of 13 residues. From germline, CDR1 is WNHNN and CDR2 SYGVQD (reference sequence). V was cut by 7 bases and J by 4 bases, with 12 bases left in between. The CDR3 reads CASTGSYPDTQYF. The CDR3 region has the DNA TGCGCCAGCACCGGGAGCTACCCAGATACGCAGTATTTT.

The DNA of the CDR3 is TGTGCCAGCAGTGCCTGGACAGGGGGCCTGAACACTGAAGCTTTCTTT. It specifies CASSAWTGGLNTEAFF. The chain joins TRBV2 to TRBJ1-1; 11 nucleotides align to TRBD1. V lost 4 bases, J lost 0 bases, and 4 bases stayed unmatched. Per germline, CDR1 SNHLY and CDR2 FYNNEI. This CDR3 has 16 residues.

The chain employs TRBV28 and TRBJ2-2; D is ambiguous. This CDR3 region has 14 residues. CDR1 and CDR2 from the germline V gene are MDHEN and SYDVKM. V was shortened by 2 bases and J by 5 bases, with 9 bases between the two germline ends. CDR3 sequence (DNA): TGTGCCAGCAGTTTAGGGCCAGATACCGGGGAGCTGTTTTTT. It yields the protein CASSLGPDTGELFF. The whole variable domain, remainder taken from reference TRBV28 and TRBJ2-2, is DVKVTQSSRYLVKRTGEKVFLECVQDMDHENMFWYRQDPGLGLRLIYFSYDVKMKEKGDIPEGYSVSREKKERFSLILESASTNQTSMYLCASSLGPDTGELFFGEGSRLTVL.

This chain uses TRBV5-6 with TRBJ2-1; the D gene is possibly TRBD1 (5 bases). The CDR3 runs 15 residues. The ends were cut back, 2 bases at V and 6 bases at J, with 15 bases in the middle. Germline lookup yields CDR1 SGHDT and CDR2 YYEEEE. The CDR3 sequence: CASSFGARDLNEQFF. The CDR3 region has the DNA TGTGCCAGCAGCTTTGGGGCCAGGGATCTCAATGAGCAGTTCTTC.